A single sample gave rise to the 21 T cell receptor beta chains below, sequenced in a study of a mutant IDH1 vaccine in newly diagnosed glioma. The antigens for these receptors are not known. The repertoire was sequenced with immunoSEQ multiplex PCR; TCRdb's copy has only in-frame clones and lacks some. This sample carries about 27,000 clones, roughly 82% of them seen once, and the ten largest clones take roughly 8%. Time point reported: week 35, safety follow-up. Doses consisted of 300 ug of mutant IDH1 20-mer peptide each, paired with topical imiquimod. The source material was PBMCs, sampled from a glioma patient whose treatment included an IDH1 peptide vaccine. The receptors shown here come from a man in his fifties or sixties with glioma.

The chain joins TRBV28 to TRBJ1-5; D is unclear. The CDR3 loop spans 13 amino acids. V dropped 7 bases and J dropped 5 bases, with 12 bases sitting between them. The germline gives CDR1 MDHEN, CDR2 SYDVKM. The CDR3, as DNA: TGTGCCAGCACCTCTCGGTACGATCAGCCCCAGCATTTT. Translating gives CASTSRYDQPQHF.

This clone has more than one count but fewer than ten. The chain is built from TRBV30 and TRBJ1-1; D not resolved. The CDR3 is 10 residues long. The V end lost 1 base, the J end lost 5 bases, and 2 bases lay between the germline ends. The germline V gene encodes CDR1 GTSNPN and CDR2 SVGIG (reference sequence). CDR3 protein: CAWSDTEAFF. The DNA of the CDR3 is TGTGCCTGGAGTGATACTGAAGCTTTCTTT.

The CDR3 DNA sequence: TGCGCCAGCAGCTACCCCCGACCAGTAGACAATGAGCAGTTCTTC. Protein product: CASSYPRPVDNEQFF. The chain uses TRBV5-1 and TRBJ2-1; D remains ambiguous. The CDR3 contains 15 residues. CDR1 SGHRS and CDR2 YFSETQ come from the germline V gene. Trimming left V 3 bases short and J 5 bases short, with 15 bases between. Full variable domain (remainder filled in from reference TRBV5-1 and TRBJ2-1): KAGVTQTPRYLIKTRGQQVTLSCSPISGHRSVSWYQQTPGQGLQFLFEYFSETQRNKGNFPGRFSGRQFSNSRSEMNVSTLELGDSALYLCASSYPRPVDNEQFFGPGTRLTVL.

This clone was counted between two and nine times. The chain joins TRBV6-1 to TRBJ1-4; maybe TRBD1 (6 bases). The CDR3 length is 16 residues. The V gene's germline CDR1 is MNHNS and CDR2 SASEGT. Trimming left V 2 bases short and J 3 bases short, with 13 bases between. As DNA, the CDR3 is TGTGCCAGCAGTGAAAGGGCCGGGGGGCCTAATGAAAAACTGTTTTTT. Amino acid sequence: CASSERAGGPNEKLFF.

The V and J genes are TRBV7-8 and TRBJ1-5, with 7 nucleotides matching TRBD1. Trimming cost V 5 bases and J 6 bases; bases outside gene matches: 10. This CDR3 spans 15 amino acids. In germline, CDR1 is SGHVS, CDR2 FQNEAQ. CDR3 sequence: CASSRRQGGGQPQHF. DNA for the CDR3: TGTGCCAGCAGCCGCCGACAGGGTGGGGGTCAGCCCCAGCATTTT.

J is TRBJ1-5 and V is TRBV6-5; tentative D call: TRBD1 (5 bases). The CDR3 is 14 residues long. V lost 5 bases and J 4 bases, leaving 12 bases between the germline ends. Germline V CDR1 and CDR2: MNHEY, SVGAGI. The CDR3 reads CASSGQGANQPQHF. CDR3 nucleotide sequence: TGTGCCAGCAGTGGGCAGGGAGCTAATCAGCCCCAGCATTTT.

V usage is TRBV2 and J usage is TRBJ1-5, with D unresolved. The CDR3 extends over 15 amino acids. Germline CDR1 reads SNHLY; CDR2 reads FYNNEI. Trimming left V 6 bases short and J 0 bases short, with 12 bases between. This CDR3 reads CASSLEADSNQPQHF. The CDR3 DNA is TGTGCCAGCAGCCTCGAGGCGGATAGCAATCAGCCCCAGCATTTT. Full variable domain (missing parts from reference TRBV2 and TRBJ1-5): EPEVTQTPSHQVTQMGQEVILRCVPISNHLYFYWYRQILGQKVEFLVSFYNNEISEKSEIFDDQFSVERPDGSNFTLKIRSTKLEDSAMYFCASSLEADSNQPQHFGDGTRLSIL.

The V gene is TRBV2, the J gene TRBJ2-5, with D uncertain. The CDR3 consists of 13 residues. Trimming pared 4 bases from V and 2 bases from J, leaving 8 bases between. CDR1 is SNHLY and CDR2 is FYNNEI in the germline V gene. CDR3 sequence (DNA): TGTGCCAGCAGTGTTGGTCTTCAAGAGACCCAGTACTTC. Residues: CASSVGLQETQYF.

Written as DNA, the CDR3 is TGCGCCAGCAGCCAAGCAGGGGCTGGCGAAAAACTGTTTTTT. Amino acids: CASSQAGAGEKLFF. The chain couples TRBV4-1 to TRBJ1-4, with a weak D call TRBD1 (6 bases). The germline CDR1 and CDR2 sequences are MGHRA and YSYEKL. The CDR3 is made up of 14 amino acids. V lost 1 base and J lost 8, with 11 bases in between.

This CDR3 reads CAARFPGLSNTGELFF. DNA of the CDR3: TGTGCCGCGAGGTTCCCCGGGCTTTCGAACACCGGGGAGCTGTTTTTT. The rearrangement links TRBV30 to TRBJ2-2, with D hard to call. Trimming left V 8 bases short and J 0 bases short, with 19 bases between. Looked up from germline, CDR1 is GTSNPN and CDR2 is SVGIG (reference sequence). This CDR3 has 16 amino acids.

The chain couples TRBV27 to TRBJ1-1; D unresolved. The CDR3 spans 16 residues. Per germline, CDR1 MNHEY and CDR2 SMNVEV (reference sequence). Trimming removed 3 bases at V and 1 base at J, with 15 bases between. CDR3 in amino acids: CASSFRLRGGNTEAFF. CDR3 sequence (DNA): TGTGCCAGCAGTTTTCGTTTGCGGGGTGGGAACACTGAAGCTTTCTTT.

The gene calls are TRBV6-4 and TRBJ2-2; D uncertain. V dropped 4 bases and J dropped 3 bases, with 9 bases sitting between them. The CDR3 consists of 14 residues. Per the germline V gene, CDR1 is MRHNA and CDR2 is SNTAGT. In nucleotides, the CDR3 is TGTGCCAGCAGTGTCCAGCCGGACACCGGGGAGCTGTTTTTT. It yields the protein CASSVQPDTGELFF.

This chain uses TRBV5-1 with TRBJ1-2, with 7 bases that match TRBD1. With 4 bases clipped from V and 6 bases from J, the junction kept 3 bases outside the gene matches. The CDR3 is 12 amino acids. CDR1 is SGHRS, CDR2 YFSETQ, per germline. The CDR3 nucleotides are TGCGCCAGCAGCCCCGGGACAGATGGCTACACCTTC. This gives the protein CASSPGTDGYTF.

A few counts support this clone. The chain carries TRBV28 and TRBJ1-4; no firm D call. Looked up from germline, CDR1 is MDHEN and CDR2 is SYDVKM. CDR3 length: 12 residues. Between the trimmed V and J ends, which lost 6 bases and 3 bases, there was a span of 5 bases. Here the CDR3 DNA reads TGTGCCAGCAGAGACCCTAATGAAAAACTGTTTTTT. The encoded protein is CASRDPNEKLFF.

V is TRBV28 and J is TRBJ2-1; TRBD2 matches 9 bases. Unmatched junction bases numbered 11, after V lost 7 bases and J lost 10 bases. The CDR3 sequence is 14 residues long. The V gene's germline CDR1 is MDHEN and CDR2 SYDVKM. This chain's CDR3 is CASTLPGTSREQFF. The CDR3 DNA sequence: TGTGCCAGCACCCTCCCTGGGACTAGCAGGGAGCAGTTCTTC.

The J gene is TRBJ2-7, the V gene TRBV5-1; a weak D match, TRBD1 (5 bases). Germline V gives CDR1 SGHRS, CDR2 YFSETQ. V shed 0 bases and J shed 5 bases, with 15 bases lying between them. The CDR3 consists of 15 residues. CDR3 sequence reads: CASSLGGRVGDEQYF. Here the CDR3 DNA reads TGCGCCAGCAGCTTGGGGGGCAGGGTGGGCGACGAGCAGTACTTC.

This clone is medium-sized in the sample. V and J are TRBV4-1 and TRBJ1-4, with TRBD1 matching 8 bases. CDR1 is MGHRA and CDR2 is YSYEKL in the germline V gene. There are 15 residues in the CDR3. V was pared by 4 bases and J by 1 base, with 2 bases of the junction left unmatched. CDR3 DNA sequence: TGCGCCAGCAGCCTAGGACAGGGAACTAATGAAAAACTGTTTTTT. Translation gives CASSLGQGTNEKLFF.

V is TRBV2 and J is TRBJ2-7; D is unresolved. CDR3 size: 12 residues. V dropped 4 bases and J dropped 1 base, with 5 bases sitting between them. CDR1 and CDR2 from the germline V gene are SNHLY and FYNNEI. The CDR3 region is CASSVQSYEQYF. The CDR3, as DNA: TGTGCCAGCAGTGTACAGTCCTACGAGCAGTACTTC.

This clone was detected once. The chain couples TRBV18 to TRBJ1-4; D uncertain. From germline, CDR1 is KGHSH and CDR2 LQKENI. Trimming shortened V by 1 base and J by 7 bases, and 7 bases separated the two germline ends. The CDR3 consists of 13 residues. The CDR3: CASSPQGAEKLFF. Here the CDR3 DNA reads TGTGCCAGCTCACCACAGGGTGCTGAAAAACTGTTTTTT.

The gene calls are TRBV20-1 and TRBJ2-5; D is unclear. Trimming cost V 3 bases and J 4 bases, with 3 bases left between them. CDR1 and CDR2 (germline): DFQATT, SNEGSKA (reference sequence). The CDR3 sequence is 10 residues long. The CDR3, as DNA: TGCAGTGCTAGCATAGAGACCCAGTACTTC. Encoded protein: CSASIETQYF.

The table lists this clone with a count of one. The gene calls are TRBV7-2 and TRBJ1-1; D remains unclear. CDR1 is SGHTA and CDR2 is FQGNSA in the germline V gene. This CDR3 has 14 amino acids. V was pared by 4 bases and J by 0 bases, with 9 bases between. The CDR3 coding sequence is TGTGCCAGCAGCTACATACAGTTGAACACTGAAGCTTTCTTT. Translation gives CASSYIQLNTEAFF.